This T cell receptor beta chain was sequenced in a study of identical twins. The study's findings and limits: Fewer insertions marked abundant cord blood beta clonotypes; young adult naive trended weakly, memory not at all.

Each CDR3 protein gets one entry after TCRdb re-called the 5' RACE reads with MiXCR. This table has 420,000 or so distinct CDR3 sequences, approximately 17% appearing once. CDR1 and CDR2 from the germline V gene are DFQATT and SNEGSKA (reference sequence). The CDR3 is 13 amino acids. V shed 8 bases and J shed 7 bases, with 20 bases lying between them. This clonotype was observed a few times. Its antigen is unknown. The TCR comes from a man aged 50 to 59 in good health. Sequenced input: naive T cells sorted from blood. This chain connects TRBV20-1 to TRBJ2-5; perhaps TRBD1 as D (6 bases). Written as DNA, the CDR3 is TGCAGTACTTCTGTGGGGGCCGCCTGGACCCAGTACTTC. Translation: CSTSVGAAWTQYF.